Listed below are T cell receptor beta chains from one sample, sequenced in a study of blood T cell repertoires in COVID-19. Repertoires were generated with immunoSEQ multiplex PCR, while TCRdb's copy carries only in-frame clones and drops some. The sample comprises some 80,000 clones, 80% to 85% of which are singletons, and around a third rests with the top ten. Sequencing used peripheral blood. These receptors were obtained from a woman aged 70 to 79 with acute or convalescent COVID-19. Both conserved end residues are part of each CDR3. Size tells how often a clone was seen (once, few, many) or the class of an expanded clone, and some rows leave it out.

j_call: TRBJ2-1
v_call: TRBV3-1/TRBV3-2
clone_size: .
cdr3_aa: CASSPAGRRSYNEQFF

j_call: TRBJ1-2
v_call: TRBV19
clone_size: .
cdr3_aa: CASSIAAWALRGYTF

j_call: TRBJ1-4
v_call: TRBV15
clone_size: .
cdr3_aa: CATSARLSNEKLFF

j_call: TRBJ2-5
v_call: TRBV5-1
clone_size: .
cdr3_aa: CASSFLQGSQETQYF

j_call: TRBJ2-7
v_call: TRBV7-9
clone_size: .
cdr3_aa: CASSLAVSSYEQYF

j_call: TRBJ2-7
v_call: TRBV7-3
clone_size: .
cdr3_aa: CASSLSPGTGSYEQYF

j_call: TRBJ2-1
v_call: TRBV7-2
clone_size: .
cdr3_aa: CASSPRDRVRDRFF

j_call: TRBJ2-5
v_call: TRBV20-1
clone_size: few
cdr3_aa: CSASSVNQETQYF

j_call: TRBJ1-6
v_call: TRBV5-1
clone_size: .
cdr3_aa: CASSLYTRNNSPLHF

j_call: TRBJ1-4
v_call: TRBV19
clone_size: few
cdr3_aa: CASSISLGHFEKLFF

j_call: TRBJ2-3
v_call: TRBV19
clone_size: few
cdr3_aa: CASSLRRGPSDTQYF

j_call: TRBJ1-2
v_call: TRBV6-2/TRBV6-3
clone_size: .
cdr3_aa: CASSYRKTDRYGYTF

j_call: TRBJ2-1
v_call: TRBV15
clone_size: .
cdr3_aa: CATSRGPSGPYNEQFF

j_call: TRBJ2-1
v_call: TRBV19
clone_size: few
cdr3_aa: CASSANLAGSYNEQFF

j_call: TRBJ1-1
v_call: TRBV3-1/TRBV3-2
clone_size: .
cdr3_aa: CASSQTGNTEAFF

j_call: TRBJ2-3
v_call: TRBV19
clone_size: .
cdr3_aa: CASALAGASDTQYF

j_call: TRBJ2-7
v_call: TRBV5-1
clone_size: .
cdr3_aa: CASSLYLTGTGNEQYF

j_call: TRBJ1-1
v_call: TRBV5-1
clone_size: .
cdr3_aa: CASRYDAGGWAEAFF

j_call: TRBJ2-1
v_call: TRBV18
clone_size: .
cdr3_aa: CASSPLQATSGSLISDEQFF

j_call: TRBJ2-1
v_call: TRBV3-1/TRBV3-2
clone_size: .
cdr3_aa: CASSQAGQGVNEQFF

j_call: TRBJ1-6
v_call: TRBV9
clone_size: .
cdr3_aa: CASSVGEQLGSPLHF

j_call: TRBJ2-1
v_call: TRBV5-1
clone_size: .
cdr3_aa: CASRSPIQRGGDEQFF

j_call: TRBJ2-1
v_call: TRBV12-3/TRBV12-4
clone_size: .
cdr3_aa: CASSTGLDEQFF

j_call: TRBJ1-2
v_call: TRBV7-2
clone_size: few
cdr3_aa: CASSLEGTGAGYTF

j_call: TRBJ1-2
v_call: TRBV19
clone_size: .
cdr3_aa: CASSIGQVYTF